The clone carrying this T cell receptor (beta chain) came up many times. Its antigen is not known. The data are from a study of T-cell memory formation after mild COVID-19. TCRdb re-called the 5' RACE reads through MiXCR, storing one row per CDR3 protein. The sample carries a few hundred thousand distinct CDR3 sequences, over 20% recorded once. Study-wide findings and caveats: Pre-infection memory contained some responding clones, which suggested that cross-reactive memory had joined. Shrinking CD4+ clones were chiefly CM and EM; CD8+ ones were chiefly EMRA. Day 37-peaking second-wave clones had unconfirmed SARS-CoV-2 specificity. CD4+ bias marked clones expanding day 15 to 37, unlike balanced contracting clones.

This CDR3 region has 12 residues. Germline values: CDR1 LGHNA, CDR2 YNFKEQ. Between the trimmed V and J ends, which lost 8 bases and 4 bases, there was a span of 10 bases. This receptor was obtained from an adult woman who had mild COVID-19 (a few samples of this study predate the infection). Cell type and time point are not known. V gene TRBV4-2 combines with J gene TRBJ2-3; D gene ambiguous. The sequenced sample consisted of PBMCs or a T cell subset sorted from them (not recorded which). Here the CDR3 reads CASSRAADTQYF. The CDR3 bases are TGTGCCAGCTCTAGGGCCGCAGATACGCAGTATTTT.